These 5 T cell receptor beta chains were all obtained from the same sample, sequenced in a study of tissue T cells after allogeneic stem cell transplantation. Clones were read by immunoSEQ multiplex PCR, and TCRdb kept only the in-frame ones, dropping some. Of about 9,800 clones listed, approximately 70% are singletons. Sequencing was performed on tissue from the stomach, taken at autopsy. The source of these receptors is a male donor older than 55 with lung cancer.

Within the sample, this clone is medium-sized (0.01 to 0.1%). The rearrangement uses TRBV2 and TRBJ1-1, with 8 bases lining up with TRBD1. Losses at the gene ends were 4 bases for V and 4 bases for J; bases not matched to a gene: 8. Germline CDR1 reads SNHLY; CDR2 reads FYNNEI. The CDR3 extends over 15 amino acids. CDR3 sequence reads: CASSVQPRGLTEAFF. DNA for the CDR3: TGTGCCAGCAGTGTGCAGCCCAGGGGGCTCACTGAAGCTTTCTTT.

This clone was detected only once. The chain links TRBV7-9 to TRBJ2-7, with D possibly matching TRBD1 (5 bases). The CDR3 loop spans 13 amino acids. Germline V gene data show CDR1 as SEHNR and CDR2 as FQNEAQ (reference sequence). The germline V and J ends were trimmed by 4 bases and 0 bases, with 7 bases remaining between them. The CDR3 region has the DNA TGTGCCAGCAGCTCAGGGTTCTCCTACGAGCAGTACTTC. Its protein product is CASSSGFSYEQYF.

As regards this clone: The conserved phenylalanine or tryptophan normally closing the CDR3 is absent here, so this likely arose from a read error. It is unclear where the CDR3 begins or ends on the DNA, so no DNA is shown, and the CDR3 is as TCRdb lists it. This sequence joins TRBV6-7 and TRBJ2-6; no DNA check was done on the table's D call, TRBD1. TRBV6-7 is an ORF for which the function is uncertain. The CDR3 adds up to 10 amino acids, both ends counted. CDR3 in amino acids: CATIVDRGNV.

This chain uses TRBV15 with TRBJ2-3; 7 bases fit TRBD1. Trimming removed 3 bases from V and 5 bases from J; junction bases left unmatched: 14. The CDR3 extends over 17 amino acids. In germline, CDR1 is LNHNV, CDR2 YYDKDF (reference sequence). CDR3 nucleotide sequence: TGTGCCACCAGCAGGAGCAGGGATGTGGCAGGGGGAGATACGCAGTATTTT. Translating it yields CATSRSRDVAGGDTQYF.

Note on this clone: Other DNA sequences of this sample code for an identical CDR3. The rearrangement links TRBV10-3 to TRBJ1-5, with unresolved D. Trimming shortened V by 3 bases and J by 3 bases, and 12 bases separated the two germline ends. In germline, CDR1 is ENHRY, CDR2 SYGVKD. The CDR3 spans 15 residues. CDR3 in DNA: TGTGCCATCAGTGAAGGGCGGAACTCCAATCAGCCCCAGCATTTT. It translates to CAISEGRNSNQPQHF.